What follows are 28 T cell receptor beta chains derived from one specimen sequenced in a study of T cell responses to AZD1222 COVID-19 vaccine. Libraries were prepared by immunoSEQ multiplex PCR; TCRdb keeps only in-frame clonotypes and omits some of them. The table records tens of thousands of clones, roughly 90% of them present only once. This specimen was peripheral blood, taken on day 0 of AZD1222 vaccination. The receptor source for this set is an adult in good health.

The chain joins TRBV19 to TRBJ2-5, with 7 nucleotides matching TRBD2. This CDR3 has 15 amino acids. Germline V CDR1 and CDR2: LNHDA, SQIVND (reference sequence). Trimming cost V 2 bases and J 5 bases; bases outside gene matches: 8. DNA of the CDR3: TGTGCCAGTAGTATATTGGAGGGAGGGAGCGAGACCCAGTACTTC. This gives the protein CASSILEGGSETQYF.

The CDR3 protein is CASSLGGGVEQFF. The CDR3, as DNA: TGTGCCAGCAGCTTAGGAGGGGGTGTTGAGCAGTTCTTC. V is TRBV7-2 and J is TRBJ2-1; possibly TRBD1 for D (6 bases). Trimming removed 1 base from V and 9 bases from J, with 10 bases in between. This CDR3 has 13 residues. Germline lookup yields CDR1 SGHTA and CDR2 FQGNSA.

This clone has more than one count but fewer than ten. This chain links TRBV7-8 with TRBJ2-7; unclear D gene. Trimming took off 1 base at V and 7 bases at J, with 5 bases between the two ends. This CDR3 is built from 11 residues. Germline lookup yields CDR1 SGHVS and CDR2 FQNEAQ. Here the CDR3 reads CASSLVYEQYF. In nucleotides, the CDR3 is TGTGCCAGCAGCTTAGTCTATGAGCAGTACTTC.

The rearrangement uses TRBV29-1 and TRBJ1-1; D remains ambiguous. The CDR3 spans 10 residues. In germline, CDR1 is SQVTM, CDR2 ANQGSEA. V lost 1 base, J lost 4 bases, and 1 base lay in between. CDR3 residues: CSVEGTEAFF. The CDR3 nucleotides are TGCAGCGTTGAAGGCACTGAAGCTTTCTTT.

The genes are TRBV7-9 and TRBJ1-1; D is unclear. Germline V CDR1 and CDR2: SEHNR, FQNEAQ (reference sequence). This CDR3 region has 13 residues. Deletions cut 6 bases from V and 1 base from J, with 9 bases between. CDR3 protein: CASRPLGNTEAFF. In DNA form, the CDR3 reads TGTGCCAGCAGACCCCTGGGGAACACTGAAGCTTTCTTT.

A remark on this clone: A much larger clone sits a single nucleotide away, making a read error possible. Other DNA sequences from this sample encode an identical CDR3 as well. The rearrangement joins TRBV18 to TRBJ1-1, with D unresolved. V was pared by 2 bases and J by 1 base, with 5 bases between. Germline assignment: CDR1 KGHSH and CDR2 LQKENI. The length of the CDR3 is 13 residues. CDR3 sequence (DNA): TGTGCCAGCTCACCAGGGCAGAACACTGAAGCTTTCTTT. This sequence encodes CASSPGQNTEAFF.

The CDR3 spells CASSAQPGAGDGELFF. CDR3 nucleotides: TGTGCCAGCAGCGCTCAGCCGGGAGCAGGAGACGGGGAGCTGTTTTTT. V and J are TRBV9 and TRBJ2-2, with a tentative D call TRBD2 (6 bases). Germline CDR1 SGDLS, CDR2 YYNGEE. The CDR3 contains 16 residues. The V end lost 3 bases, the J end lost 7 bases, and 19 bases lay between the germline ends. The whole variable domain, remainder taken from reference TRBV9 and TRBJ2-2, is DSGVTQTPKHLITATGQRVTLRCSPRSGDLSVYWYQQSLDQGLQFLIQYYNGEERAKGNILERFSAQQFPDLHSELNLSSLELGDSALYFCASSAQPGAGDGELFFGEGSRLTVL.

The chain couples TRBV24-1 to TRBJ2-5; TRBD1 aligns across 9 bases. J gave up 2 bases and V 4 bases, and 4 bases lay outside the gene matches. The CDR3 is 15 amino acids. The germline CDR1 and CDR2 sequences are KGHDR and SFDVKD. CDR3 protein: CATSDWTGEQETQYF. CDR3 DNA: TGTGCCACCAGTGACTGGACAGGGGAACAAGAGACCCAGTACTTC.

The V and J genes are TRBV19 and TRBJ1-1; 9 bases match TRBD1. The CDR3 loop spans 15 amino acids. CDR1 is LNHDA, CDR2 SQIVND, per germline (reference sequence). The junction had 7 bases not matched to a gene; V was cut back by 4 bases and J by 4 bases. The CDR3 DNA is TGTGCCAGTAGTACCGGGACAGGGAAGTTCACTGAAGCTTTCTTT. It yields the protein CASSTGTGKFTEAFF.

The chain combines TRBV27 with TRBJ2-7; D may be TRBD1 (6 bases). The germline gives CDR1 MNHEY, CDR2 SMNVEV (reference sequence). Trimming shortened V by 6 bases and J by 2 bases, and 14 bases separated the two germline ends. The CDR3 is 14 amino acids. The DNA of the CDR3 is TGTGCCAGCAGGAAGACAGGCGCTACCTACGAGCAGTACTTC. This codes for CASRKTGATYEQYF.

This clone showed up just a few times. The chain uses TRBV7-2 and TRBJ2-7; 10 bases align to TRBD1. The junction had 10 bases not matched to a gene; V was cut back by 5 bases and J by 6 bases. Germline V lookup: CDR1 SGHTA, CDR2 FQGNSA. CDR3 length: 15 amino acids. This chain's CDR3 is CASSHAGTGVGEQYF. The DNA for the CDR3 is TGTGCCAGCAGCCACGCCGGGACAGGGGTTGGCGAGCAGTACTTC.

V usage is TRBV19 and J usage is TRBJ1-5, with 9 bases lining up with TRBD1. CDR3 length equals 14 residues. The V gene's germline CDR1 is LNHDA and CDR2 SQIVND (reference sequence). V lost 3 bases and J lost 7; bases outside the gene matches: 4. The CDR3 region is CASSIGDREQPQHF. CDR3 in DNA: TGTGCCAGTAGTATTGGGGACAGGGAACAGCCCCAGCATTTT.

The chain links TRBV10-3 to TRBJ1-1; perhaps TRBD1 as D (5 bases). The CDR3 is 14 amino acids. Between the trimmed V and J ends, which lost 9 bases and 6 bases, there was a span of 20 bases. Germline values: CDR1 ENHRY, CDR2 SYGVKD. CDR3 in DNA: TGTGCCATGGCGGAGGGGCAAGGGTTCCCTGAAGCTTTCTTT. Amino acid sequence: CAMAEGQGFPEAFF.

This clone was detected once. The V and J genes are TRBV5-5 and TRBJ2-3, with 10 bases aligning to TRBD1. Trimming took 1 base from V and 5 from J; bases not matched to a gene: 10. Germline assignment: CDR1 SGHKS and CDR2 YYEKEE (reference sequence). The CDR3 spans 17 residues. The CDR3 here is CASSLMGPGQGLDTQYF. CDR3 DNA sequence: TGTGCCAGCAGCTTGATGGGGCCGGGACAGGGGTTAGATACGCAGTATTTT.

The V gene is TRBV2, the J gene TRBJ2-5, with TRBD2 matching 11 bases. CDR3 size: 16 residues. The germline V gene has CDR1 SNHLY and CDR2 FYNNEI. The junction had 0 bases not matched to a gene; V was cut back by 0 bases and J by 0 bases. The CDR3 DNA is TGTGCCAGCAGTGAAGCGGGACTAGCGGACCAAGAGACCCAGTACTTC. Translation: CASSEAGLADQETQYF.

A word on this clone: A junction end diverges from the germline sequence, so it may reflect a read error. V and J are TRBV6-5 and TRBJ1-2; 9 bases match TRBD1. Germline V gene lookup returns CDR1 MNHEY and CDR2 SVGAGI. The CDR3 contains 11 residues. For the CDR3, the DNA is TGTGCCAGCAGTAAGACAGGGGGACTTATCTTC. Amino acids: CASSKTGGLIF.

The chain joins TRBV19 to TRBJ1-2, with 10 bases lining up with TRBD1. Germline V lookup: CDR1 LNHDA, CDR2 SQIVND (reference sequence). J was trimmed by 3 bases and V by 3 bases; bases with no gene match: 4. CDR3 length: 15 residues. In DNA form, the CDR3 reads TGTGCCAGTAGTATCGGACAGGGGGAGGACTATGGCTACACCTTC. Translating gives CASSIGQGEDYGYTF.

This clone appeared once. This chain connects TRBV24-1 to TRBJ2-1; tentatively, D is TRBD1 (5 bases). Between the trimmed V and J ends, which lost 2 bases and 12 bases, there was a span of 13 bases. From germline, CDR1 is KGHDR and CDR2 SFDVKD. The CDR3 runs 13 residues. CDR3 sequence reads: CATSDWQGPGQFF. CDR3 DNA sequence: TGTGCCACCAGTGATTGGCAGGGCCCTGGGCAGTTCTTC.

The chain uses TRBV29-1 and TRBJ2-1, with 10 bases lining up with TRBD1. Germline V lookup: CDR1 SQVTM, CDR2 ANQGSEA. With 7 bases clipped from V and 9 bases from J, the junction kept 15 bases outside the gene matches. The CDR3 spans 15 residues. The CDR3 protein is CSAGTETGGKGEQFF. The CDR3 nucleotides read TGCAGCGCTGGAACTGAGACAGGGGGCAAGGGTGAGCAGTTCTTC.

The J gene is TRBJ1-1, the V gene TRBV10-3; 9 bases are a match to TRBD1. CDR1 is ENHRY and CDR2 is SYGVKD in the germline V gene. The CDR3 totals 20 residues. With V trimmed by 0 bases and J by 4 bases, 18 bases remained unmatched. CDR3 residues: CAISESISGTGRRRSTEAFF. The CDR3 nucleotides read TGTGCCATCAGTGAGTCGATATCCGGGACAGGGAGGCGACGGAGCACTGAAGCTTTCTTT.

The J gene is TRBJ1-5, the V gene TRBV6-2 or TRBV6-3; D might be TRBD1 (6 bases). The CDR3 has 14 amino acids. V shed 0 bases and J shed 6 bases, with 9 bases lying between them. From germline, CDR1 is MNHEY and CDR2 SVGEGT. The CDR3, as DNA: TGTGCCAGCAGTTACTCAGGGACACTTCAGCCCCAGCATTTT. It specifies CASSYSGTLQPQHF.

This clone was seen a single time. The genes are TRBV19 and TRBJ1-3; D possibly corresponds to TRBD1 (5 bases). Germline lookup yields CDR1 LNHDA and CDR2 SQIVND (reference sequence). V lost 7 bases, J lost 0 bases, and 10 bases lay in between. This CDR3 has 14 amino acids. CDR3 in amino acids: CASTPGPSGNTIYF. CDR3 bases: TGTGCCAGTACCCCGGGGCCCTCTGGAAACACCATATATTTT.

Note on this clone: At one of its ends the junction is not consistent with the germline gene, which may arise from a read error. The chain links TRBV12-3 or TRBV12-4 to TRBJ1-4; 8 bases are a match to TRBD1. This CDR3 is built from 12 residues. CDR3 DNA: TGTGCCAGCAGAGGACAGGGTGTCCAGGGCGTTTTT. Its translation is CASRGQGVQGVF.

J is TRBJ1-1 and V is TRBV28; 8 bases are shared with TRBD1. CDR1 is MDHEN and CDR2 is SYDVKM in the germline V gene. The CDR3 sequence is 15 residues long. V trimming: 6 bases; J trimming: 4 bases; junction bases outside the gene matches: 10. The CDR3 DNA reads as TGTGCCAGCAGACCCCCGCAGGGGGCGAGCACTGAAGCTTTCTTT. It is translated as CASRPPQGASTEAFF.

This clone was found once. The chain couples TRBV28 to TRBJ1-5; 7 bases agree with TRBD1. The V segment lost 10 bases and the J segment 4 bases; nucleotides outside the gene matches: 4. CDR3 length equals 12 residues. From germline, CDR1 is MDHEN and CDR2 SYDVKM. The CDR3 loop reads CATGQANQPQHF. The CDR3 bases are TGTGCCACCGGACAGGCAAATCAGCCCCAGCATTTT.

Here the CDR3 DNA reads TGCGCCAGCAGCCAAGATCTAGCGCCAGATACGCAGTATTTT. Translation gives CASSQDLAPDTQYF. The chain joins TRBV4-1 to TRBJ2-3, with D possibly being TRBD2 (6 bases). V gave up 0 bases and J gave up 4 bases, with 8 bases separating them. Germline V CDR1 and CDR2: MGHRA, YSYEKL. This CDR3 is built from 14 residues.

The V call is TRBV14, the J call TRBJ2-3; D tentatively fits TRBD1 or TRBD2 (5 bases each). This CDR3 is 12 amino acids long. Between the trimmed V and J ends, which lost 4 bases and 6 bases, there was a span of 8 bases. Germline V gene lookup returns CDR1 SGHDN and CDR2 FVKESK. The CDR3 DNA reads as TGTGCCAGCAGCCCCGGGGCCGATACGCAGTATTTT. Translated, it gives CASSPGADTQYF.

The chain couples TRBV28 to TRBJ1-1, with 11 bases matching TRBD1. CDR1 and CDR2 from the germline V gene are MDHEN and SYDVKM. This CDR3 has 16 residues. Trimming at V came to 6 bases and at J to 5 bases, leaving 11 bases not matched to a gene. CDR3 bases: TGTGCCAGCAGACTCCACTACGGACAGGGGGCGACTGAAGCTTTCTTT. This sequence encodes CASRLHYGQGATEAFF. The whole variable domain, remainder taken from reference TRBV28 and TRBJ1-1, is DVKVTQSSRYLVKRTGEKVFLECVQDMDHENMFWYRQDPGLGLRLIYFSYDVKMKEKGDIPEGYSVSREKKERFSLILESASTNQTSMYLCASRLHYGQGATEAFFGQGTRLTVV.